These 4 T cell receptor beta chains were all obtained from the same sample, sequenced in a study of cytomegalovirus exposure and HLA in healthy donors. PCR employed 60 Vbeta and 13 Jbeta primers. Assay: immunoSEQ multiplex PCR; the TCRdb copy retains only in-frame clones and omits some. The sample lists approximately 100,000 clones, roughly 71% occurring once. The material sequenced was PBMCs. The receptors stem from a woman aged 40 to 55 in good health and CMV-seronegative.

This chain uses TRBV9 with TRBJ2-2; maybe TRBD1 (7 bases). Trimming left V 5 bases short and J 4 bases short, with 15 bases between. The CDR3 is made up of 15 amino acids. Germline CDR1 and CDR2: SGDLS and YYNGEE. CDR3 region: CASRDPGGSTGELFF. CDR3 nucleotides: TGTGCCAGCAGAGATCCAGGGGGGAGCACCGGGGAGCTGTTTTTT.

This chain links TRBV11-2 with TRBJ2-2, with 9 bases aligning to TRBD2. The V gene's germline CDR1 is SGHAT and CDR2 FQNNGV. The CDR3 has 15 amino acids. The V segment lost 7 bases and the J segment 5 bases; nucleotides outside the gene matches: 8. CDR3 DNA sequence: TGTGCCAGCAATCGAGCGGGGGGAAATACCGGGGAGCTGTTTTTT. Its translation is CASNRAGGNTGELFF.

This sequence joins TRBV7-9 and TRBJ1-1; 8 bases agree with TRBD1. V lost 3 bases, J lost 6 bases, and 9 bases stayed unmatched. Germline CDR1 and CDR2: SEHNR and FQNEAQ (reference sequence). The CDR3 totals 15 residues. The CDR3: CASSFGQGGIAEAFF. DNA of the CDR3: TGTGCCAGCAGCTTCGGACAGGGTGGTATCGCTGAAGCTTTCTTT.

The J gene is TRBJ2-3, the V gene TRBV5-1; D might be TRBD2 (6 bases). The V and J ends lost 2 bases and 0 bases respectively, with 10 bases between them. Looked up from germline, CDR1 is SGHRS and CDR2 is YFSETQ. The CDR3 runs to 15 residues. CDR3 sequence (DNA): TGCGCCAGCAGCTTAACCGGGGGAAGCACAGATACGCAGTATTTT. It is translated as CASSLTGGSTDTQYF.